These T cell receptor beta chains were read from a single sample in a study of blood T cell repertoires in COVID-19. Some clones are missing from TCRdb's copy, which holds only in-frame ones; the method was immunoSEQ multiplex PCR. The data contain more than 75,000 clones, roughly 80% of them singletons. The sample was peripheral blood. All receptors derive from a woman of 80 years or more with active or convalescent COVID-19. The CDR3 runs from the conserved cysteine through the conserved F or W. D genes are given only for firm matches. A row's size may be missing; if present it is once, few, many or a size class.

>TRBV7-9|-|TRBJ2-1|-
CASSLGGIRNEQFF
TGTGCCAGCAGCTTAGGAGGGATTCGCAATGAGCAGTTCTTC
>TRBV5-4|-|TRBJ1-1|-
CASSVVGVNTEAFF
TGTGCCAGCAGCGTTGTGGGCGTGAACACTGAAGCTTTCTTT
>TRBV2|once|TRBJ2-5|-
CASSEFRAFREETQYF
TGTGCCAGCAGTGAATTCAGGGCGTTCAGGGAAGAGACCCAGTACTTC
>TRBV12-3/TRBV12-4|once|TRBJ2-7|-
CASLKDSSYEQYF
TGTGCCAGCCTTAAGGACTCCTCCTACGAGCAGTACTTC
>TRBV28|-|TRBJ1-6|-
CASSLGDYPLHF
TGTGCCAGCAGTCTAGGGGACTACCCCCTCCACTTT
>TRBV7-2|-|TRBJ2-3|-
CASSSSGGGDTQYF
TGTGCCAGCAGCTCTAGCGGAGGGGGAGATACGCAGTATTTT
>TRBV11-2|-|TRBJ1-2|-
CASSLVEGGYGYTF
TGTGCCAGCAGCTTAGTAGAGGGAGGCTATGGCTACACCTTC
>TRBV4-1|few|TRBJ2-7|-
CASSLGQTYEQYF
TGCGCCAGCAGCCTAGGACAGACATACGAGCAGTACTTC
>TRBV9|-|TRBJ2-3|TRBD2
CASSATSGYSTDTQYF
TGTGCCAGCAGCGCGACTAGCGGTTACTCCACAGATACGCAGTATTTT
>TRBV6-2/TRBV6-3|-|TRBJ2-1|TRBD2
CASSYSTGGPEQFF
TGTGCCAGCAGTTACTCGACGGGGGGACCTGAGCAGTTCTTC
>TRBV9|-|TRBJ2-3|TRBD1
CASSPWTGDTDTQYF
TGTGCCAGCAGCCCCTGGACAGGAGACACAGATACGCAGTATTTT
>TRBV3-1/TRBV3-2|-|TRBJ2-3|TRBD2
CASSPGLAGGLDTQYF
TGTGCCAGCAGCCCAGGACTAGCGGGGGGACTAGATACGCAGTATTTT
>TRBV6-5|-|TRBJ2-7|-
CASSTGVYEQYF
TGTGCCAGCAGTACCGGGGTCTACGAGCAGTACTTC
>TRBV19|-|TRBJ2-1|TRBD1
CASRKQGEHNEQFF
TGTGCCAGTAGAAAACAGGGGGAGCACAATGAGCAGTTCTTC
>TRBV6-2/TRBV6-3|-|TRBJ1-5|-
CASSYSRGKGNQPQHF
TGTGCCAGCAGTTACTCGCGGGGGAAAGGCAATCAGCCCCAGCATTTT
>TRBV4-1|-|TRBJ2-7|-
CASSPPGQPYEQYF
TGCGCCAGCAGCCCCCCGGGACAACCATACGAGCAGTACTTC
>TRBV9|-|TRBJ1-6|TRBD1
CASSSEGTGNSPLHF
TGTGCCAGCAGCTCCGAGGGGACAGGGAACTCACCCCTCCACTTT
>TRBV6-1|-|TRBJ2-5|TRBD1
CASSEGQDGETQYF
TGTGCCAGCAGTGAGGGACAGGATGGGGAGACCCAGTACTTC
>TRBV12-3/TRBV12-4|few|TRBJ2-7|TRBD2
CASGLAPVHEQYF
TGTGCCAGCGGACTAGCTCCGGTCCACGAGCAGTACTTC
>TRBV18|-|TRBJ2-7|TRBD1
CASSPGQGDEQYF
TGTGCCAGCTCACCGGGACAGGGGGACGAGCAGTACTTC
>TRBV7-9|-|TRBJ2-3|TRBD2
CASSPGTSGSTDTQYF
TGTGCCAGCAGCCCCGGGACTAGCGGGAGCACAGATACGCAGTATTTT
>TRBV19|-|TRBJ1-1|-
CASSSGGPTVNTEAFF
TGTGCCAGTAGCTCCGGGGGACCGACTGTCAACACTGAAGCTTTCTTT
>TRBV30|-|TRBJ2-1|TRBD2
CACPGLAFGEQFF
TGTGCCTGTCCGGGACTAGCGTTCGGTGAGCAGTTCTTC
>TRBV19|-|TRBJ1-3|TRBD1
CASSRQGASAGNTIYF
TGTGCCAGTAGTCGACAGGGGGCTTCCGCTGGAAACACCATATATTTT
>TRBV5-8|-|TRBJ1-5|TRBD1
CASSLGTVINQPQHF
TGTGCCAGCAGTCTCGGGACAGTCATCAATCAGCCCCAGCATTTT
>TRBV4-2|-|TRBJ1-1|-
CASSQDNTKWARGRATEAFF
TGTGCCAGCAGCCAAGATAATACTAAGTGGGCCAGGGGTAGGGCCACTGAAGCTTTCTTT
>TRBV2|-|TRBJ1-3|TRBD1
CASSEQGAFGNTIYF
TGTGCCAGCAGCGAACAGGGGGCCTTTGGAAACACCATATATTTT
>TRBV27|-|TRBJ2-7|TRBD1
CASEAGTGFKGGKQYF
TGTGCCAGCGAGGCCGGGACAGGGTTTAAGGGGGGCAAGCAGTACTTC
>TRBV6-2/TRBV6-3|-|TRBJ1-1|-
CASSSLSKGDVFF
TGTGCCAGCAGTTCCCTCTCCAAGGGGGACGTTTTCTTT
>TRBV3-1/TRBV3-2|-|TRBJ2-1|TRBD2
CASSQSGKTYNEQFF
TGTGCCAGCAGCCAGAGCGGGAAAACCTACAATGAGCAGTTCTTC
>TRBV29-1|-|TRBJ2-6|TRBD1
CSVNRGESGANVLTF
TGCAGCGTAAACAGGGGGGAGAGTGGGGCCAACGTCCTGACTTTC
>TRBV28|-|TRBJ1-6|-
CASSLGYRGGIFDSPLHF
TGTGCCAGCAGTTTAGGGTATAGGGGGGGTATATTTGATTCACCCCTCCACTTT
>TRBV7-9|-|TRBJ1-2|-
CASSLGQSHYGYTF
TGTGCCAGCAGCTTAGGACAGTCGCACTATGGCTACACCTTC
>TRBV6-5|-|TRBJ2-3|TRBD2
CASSYSMAGALTTQYF
TGTGCCAGCAGTTACTCGATGGCGGGAGCCCTGACTACGCAGTATTTT